The 8 T cell receptor beta chains listed next were all sequenced from one sample in a study of CD8 T cells in Susac syndrome. After extraction with the RNeasy kit, 0.5 to 1 ug of the RNA was reverse transcribed using random hexamers. TCRdb re-called the immunoSEQ multiplex PCR reads with MiXCR, one entry per CDR3 protein. The table shows 330,000 or so distinct CDR3 sequences, with over 75% occurring only once. The sequenced material came from CD8+ T cells from PBMCs. These receptors were taken from a human donor with multiple sclerosis.

In this sample, this clonotype turned up once. The genes are TRBV28 and TRBJ2-7, with D perhaps TRBD1 (5 bases). Germline V gene sequence: CDR1 MDHEN, CDR2 SYDVKM. The V end was cut by 10 bases, the J end by 4 bases, with 14 bases between. The CDR3 has 12 amino acids. The CDR3 spells CATIGHLYEQYF. In DNA, the CDR3 is TGTGCCACCATCGGACACCTTTACGAGCAGTACTTC.

The chain uses TRBV29-1 and TRBJ2-3; weak D call: TRBD2 (6 bases). V lost 2 bases to trimming and J lost 1 base, with 16 bases between them. CDR3 length: 16 amino acids. Germline assignment: CDR1 SQVTM and CDR2 ANQGSEA. CDR3 DNA sequence: TGCAGCGTTGAATCTTCGGACTGGGAGGGCACAGATACGCAGTATTTT. Residues: CSVESSDWEGTDTQYF.

This clonotype is labeled as medium-sized. This chain uses TRBV7-8 with TRBJ1-2; 7 bases fit TRBD1. V gave up 5 bases and J gave up 2 bases; unmatched junction bases: 8. Germline CDR1 is SGHVS and CDR2 is FQNEAQ. CDR3 size: 15 residues. CDR3 residues: CASSPSTGPNYGYTF. DNA for the CDR3: TGTGCCAGCAGCCCCTCGACAGGGCCAAACTATGGCTACACCTTC.

This sequence joins TRBV29-1 and TRBJ2-7, with a possible D match to TRBD2 (6 bases). CDR3 length: 13 residues. Per the germline V gene, CDR1 is SQVTM and CDR2 is ANQGSEA. Trimming took 5 bases from V and 0 from J, leaving 11 bases between them. The DNA of the CDR3 is TGCAGCGTTCGGGACTTCAACTCCTACGAGCAGTACTTC. This codes for CSVRDFNSYEQYF.

The genes are TRBV12-3 or TRBV12-4 and TRBJ2-2; D unclear. There are 13 residues in the CDR3. Deletions cut 7 bases from V and 1 base from J, with 7 bases between. The DNA of the CDR3 is TGTGCCAGCACTCCGGGGAACACCGGGGAGCTGTTTTTT. Translation: CASTPGNTGELFF.

The CDR3 nucleotides read TGTGCCAGCAGGCCCGGGACAGGGGTCTACGAGCAGTACTTC. Protein: CASRPGTGVYEQYF. This chain connects TRBV6-5 to TRBJ2-7; 10 bases match TRBD1. CDR3 length equals 14 residues. The germline gives CDR1 MNHEY, CDR2 SVGAGI. V lost 6 bases to trimming and J lost 3 bases; unmatched junction nucleotides: 5.

The V gene is TRBV9, the J gene TRBJ1-5; D gene uncertain. Germline V lookup: CDR1 SGDLS, CDR2 YYNGEE. The length of the CDR3 is 15 residues. Trimming left V 0 bases short and J 1 base short, with 8 bases between. CDR3 nucleotide sequence: TGTGCCAGCAGCGTAGGCGTCACCAGCAATCAGCCCCAGCATTTT. It translates to CASSVGVTSNQPQHF.

The gene calls are TRBV4-1 and TRBJ2-7, with D possibly being TRBD1 (5 bases). The CDR3 spans 15 residues. V lost 3 bases, J lost 2 bases, and 14 bases lay in between. Germline V gene lookup returns CDR1 MGHRA and CDR2 YSYEKL. CDR3 DNA: TGCGCCAGCAGCCACCTTGTTCAAGGGGCCTACGAGCAGTACTTC. Protein sequence: CASSHLVQGAYEQYF.